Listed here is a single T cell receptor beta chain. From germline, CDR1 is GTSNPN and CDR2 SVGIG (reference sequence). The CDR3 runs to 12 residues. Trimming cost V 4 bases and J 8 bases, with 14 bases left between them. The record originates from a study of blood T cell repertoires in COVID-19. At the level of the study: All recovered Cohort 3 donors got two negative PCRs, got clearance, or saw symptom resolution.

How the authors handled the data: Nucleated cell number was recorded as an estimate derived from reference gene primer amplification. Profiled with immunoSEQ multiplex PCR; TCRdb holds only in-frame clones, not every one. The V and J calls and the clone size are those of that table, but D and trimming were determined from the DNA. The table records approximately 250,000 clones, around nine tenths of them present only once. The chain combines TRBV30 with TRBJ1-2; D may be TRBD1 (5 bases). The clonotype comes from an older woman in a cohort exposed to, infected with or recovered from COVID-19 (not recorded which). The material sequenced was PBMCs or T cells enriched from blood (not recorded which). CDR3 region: CAWTGSGHGYTF. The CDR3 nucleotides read TGTGCCTGGACAGGGTCAGGTCACGGCTACACCTTC.